This TCR beta chain was recovered during a study of technical replicates of blood from a handful of donors. This CDR3 is 11 amino acids long. Trimming cost V 7 bases and J 4 bases; bases outside gene matches: 3. CDR1 is DFQATT and CDR2 is SNEGSKA in the germline V gene (reference sequence). Measured with immunoSEQ multiplex PCR; TCRdb has only the in-frame clones, and not every one. The data show roughly 80,000 clones, roughly 95% seen once. The sequencing input was T cells isolated from PBMCs. This receptor was obtained from a human donor in good health. The chain links TRBV20-1 to TRBJ2-7; 8 bases match TRBD1. The chain's CDR3 is CSVYRGYEQYF. CDR3 coding DNA: TGCAGTGTATACAGGGGGTACGAGCAGTACTTC.